The sequence of this T cell receptor (beta chain) was determined in a study of T cells in Graves' hyperthyroidism and ophthalmopathy. CDR3 length equals 12 residues. V lost 8 bases, J lost 3 bases, and 7 bases lay in between. Germline values: CDR1 MNHEY, CDR2 SMNVEV (reference sequence). TCR beta CDR3 sequences were amplified from RNA transcripts. HTBI primers drove first-round RT-PCR of the TCR CDR3. TCRdb reprocessed the multiplex PCR reads via MiXCR and lists one record per CDR3 protein. The sample has hundreds of thousands of distinct CDR3 sequences; almost 25% are singletons. This clonotype was picked up many times.

This TCR derives from a woman aged 40-49 years with Graves' ophthalmopathy. The sample comprised blood. The chain uses TRBV27 and TRBJ2-2; D remains unclear. The CDR3 sequence: CASSEYTGELFF. CDR3 sequence (DNA): TGTGCCAGCTCCGAATACACCGGGGAGCTGTTTTTT.